The 10 T cell receptor beta chains reported below all come from one sample, sequenced in a study of T cell repertoires in ileal Crohn's disease. Sequencing used immunoSEQ multiplex PCR; TCRdb keeps in-frame clones, though not all of them. The sample holds about 7,000 clones, 70% to 85% seen once. Source material: ileal tissue. Receptor source: an adult with Crohn's disease.

The J gene is TRBJ2-5, the V gene TRBV6-1; a possible D gene is TRBD2 (6 bases). Trimming shortened V by 6 bases and J by 5 bases, and 10 bases separated the two germline ends. The CDR3 sequence is 12 residues long. CDR1 MNHNS and CDR2 SASEGT come from the germline V gene. The CDR3 reads CASRRLVETQYF. CDR3 DNA: TGTGCCAGCAGGAGACTAGTTGAGACCCAGTACTTC.

The chain is built from TRBV7-9 and TRBJ1-1; D is unclear. Germline CDR1 and CDR2: SEHNR and FQNEAQ (reference sequence). Trimming stripped 5 bases from V and 4 bases from J, with 8 bases between. This CDR3 region has 12 residues. CDR3 sequence reads: CASSPGRTEAFF. In DNA, the CDR3 is TGTGCCAGCAGCCCCGGTCGCACTGAAGCTTTCTTT.

V is TRBV5-5 and J is TRBJ1-6, with 9 bases fitting TRBD1. With V trimmed by 3 bases and J by 7 bases, 17 bases remained unmatched. The CDR3 sequence is 19 residues long. Germline V gene sequence: CDR1 SGHKS, CDR2 YYEKEE (reference sequence). CDR3 amino acids: CASSSTFRDRVLGNSPLHF. CDR3 nucleotide sequence: TGTGCCAGCAGCTCGACCTTCCGGGACAGGGTTTTAGGGAATTCACCCCTCCACTTT.

This clone appeared a single time. Different DNA sequences within this sample yield the same CDR3. The chain joins TRBV30 to TRBJ2-5; 9 nucleotides line up with TRBD2. Per the germline V gene, CDR1 is GTSNPN and CDR2 is SVGIG (reference sequence). J gave up 5 bases and V 0 bases, and 4 bases lay outside the gene matches. This CDR3 contains 14 residues. Here the CDR3 reads CAWSVGAGGETQYF. CDR3 nucleotides: TGTGCCTGGAGTGTAGGCGCGGGAGGGGAGACCCAGTACTTC.

Concerning this clone itself: The same CDR3 is also encoded by other DNA sequences in this sample. The chain carries TRBV6-1 and TRBJ1-6; 8 nucleotides line up with TRBD1. The CDR3 extends over 15 amino acids. The trim removed 4 bases at V and 5 bases at J, leaving 4 bases unmatched. Germline lookup yields CDR1 MNHNS and CDR2 SASEGT. CDR3 nucleotides: TGTGCCAGCAGTGCTCGGACAGGGAATAATTCACCCCTCCACTTT. Encoded protein: CASSARTGNNSPLHF.

The V call is TRBV2, the J call TRBJ2-2; D is undetermined. Germline V lookup: CDR1 SNHLY, CDR2 FYNNEI. This CDR3 is 14 amino acids long. V lost 1 base and J 5 bases, leaving 8 bases between the germline ends. The CDR3 coding sequence is TGTGCCAGCAGTGAAGTTCGGTTTACCGGGGAGCTGTTTTTT. Its translation is CASSEVRFTGELFF. The full variable domain, its missing parts supplied by reference TRBV2 and TRBJ2-2, is EPEVTQTPSHQVTQMGQEVILRCVPISNHLYFYWYRQILGQKVEFLVSFYNNEISEKSEIFDDQFSVERPDGSNFTLKIRSTKLEDSAMYFCASSEVRFTGELFFGEGSRLTVL.

V usage is TRBV7-6 and J usage is TRBJ2-7; perhaps TRBD1 as D (6 bases). V lost 5 bases and J 7 bases, leaving 12 bases between the germline ends. Germline V lookup: CDR1 SGHVS, CDR2 FNYEAQ. The CDR3 consists of 12 residues. The CDR3 is CASSISTGEQYF. The CDR3, as DNA: TGTGCCAGCAGCATCTCTACAGGGGAGCAGTACTTC.

The CDR3 coding sequence is TGTGCCAGCAGCCAAGCCGGGACTAGCGGGAACGAGCAGTACTTC. Translating it yields CASSQAGTSGNEQYF. V gene TRBV4-2 combines with J gene TRBJ2-7, with TRBD2 matching 13 bases. V gave up 1 base and J gave up 5 bases; unmatched junction bases: 2. CDR3 length: 15 amino acids. CDR1 LGHNA and CDR2 YNFKEQ come from the germline V gene.

This chain links TRBV5-4 with TRBJ1-2; TRBD1 might be the D (5 bases). With 0 bases removed from V and 6 bases from J, the gap between germline ends came to 9 bases. The germline CDR1 and CDR2 sequences are SGHNT and YYREEE (reference sequence). The CDR3 sequence is 13 residues long. The CDR3 DNA reads as TGTGCCAGCAGCTTGGTGGCAGGGAATGGCTACACCTTC. It encodes CASSLVAGNGYTF.

The V call is TRBV4-1, the J call TRBJ1-2; possible D gene TRBD1, 5 bases. The germline V gene has CDR1 MGHRA and CDR2 YSYEKL. Trimming took 2 bases from V and 4 from J, leaving 14 bases between them. The CDR3 covers 15 residues. The DNA of the CDR3 is TGCGCCAGCAGCCAACTCGACGGCAGGGCCTATGGCTACACCTTC. It is translated as CASSQLDGRAYGYTF.